The present T cell receptor beta chain was sequenced within a study of cytomegalovirus exposure and HLA in healthy donors. J was trimmed by 2 bases and V by 6 bases; bases with no gene match: 7. This CDR3 contains 14 residues. Germline V CDR1 and CDR2: LNHDA, SQIVND (reference sequence). About this clone: What it binds is not known.

Notes on the study in general: CMV serostatus was the sole immune exposure data available. Associated with cytomegalovirus, according to the listing, were fewer than 200 TCR beta chains.

The PCR employed 60 Vbeta primers together with 13 Jbeta primers. Generated by immunoSEQ multiplex PCR, the TCRdb table keeps only in-frame clones and is missing some. The table lists some 110,000 clones, approximately 76% of them singletons. The sequenced sample was PBMCs. V gene TRBV19 combines with J gene TRBJ2-7, with 7 bases aligning to TRBD1. The sequence derives from a young woman in good health and CMV-seropositive. In DNA form, the CDR3 reads TGTGCCAGTAGCCGGACAGGATCCACCTACGAGCAGTACTTC. Translating gives CASSRTGSTYEQYF.